This paragraph covers one TCR beta chain sequence. Its specificity is not known. Germline V gene data show CDR1 as LNHNV and CDR2 as YYDKDF (reference sequence). CDR3 length equals 15 residues. Trimming took off 1 base at V and 1 base at J, with 11 bases between the two ends. The sample is drawn from a study of blood T cells in healthy people across ages. The study, taken as a whole, reports: Comparison with aged donors showed that long-lived donors had more naive CD4+ cells and higher diversity.

Together with a sample-barcoded 5' primer, a J-beta primer mix was included in a second PCR lasting roughly 7 to 11 cycles. A template-switch adaptor containing 12 random nucleotides labeled each cDNA molecule. Each CDR3 protein is one row after TCRdb ran MiXCR on the 5' RACE reads. The sample records 800,000 to 900,000 distinct CDR3 sequences, around 68% being singletons. This chain joins TRBV15 and TRBJ2-7; the D is unclear. The sample consisted of blood. This receptor was obtained from a man aged 25-45 years in good health. CDR3 region: CATSRGGGSSYEQYF. CDR3 in DNA: TGTGCCACCAGCAGAGGTGGCGGCTCGTCCTACGAGCAGTACTTC.